The next 9 T cell receptor beta chains were all read from a single sample in a study of blood T cell repertoires in COVID-19. The assay was immunoSEQ multiplex PCR, and TCRdb's table has in-frame clones only and misses some. The sample comprises 250,000 to 300,000 clones, 91% of which are singletons, and 1.2% rests with the top ten. The sequencing input was PBMCs or T cells enriched from blood (not recorded which). Receptors were obtained from a human donor in a cohort exposed to, infected with or recovered from COVID-19 (not recorded which). The donor label of this sample is uncertain.

The chain couples TRBV7-9 to TRBJ1-2, with D maybe TRBD1 (6 bases). The CDR3 loop spans 15 amino acids. The germline V and J ends were trimmed by 4 bases and 7 bases, with 19 bases remaining between them. Germline CDR1 reads SEHNR; CDR2 reads FQNEAQ (reference sequence). Here the CDR3 DNA reads TGTGCCAGCAGCTCATGGAAACAGGGTACGCGTGGCTACACCTTC. This translates into CASSSWKQGTRGYTF.

The rearrangement uses TRBV30 and TRBJ2-1; D is possibly TRBD1 (7 bases). Germline V CDR1 and CDR2: GTSNPN, SVGIG (reference sequence). V lost 5 bases to trimming and J lost 5 bases, with 10 bases between them. The CDR3 is 12 residues long. CDR3 in DNA: TGTGCCTGGGCCAGGGGGGACAATGAGCAGTTCTTC. Translating gives CAWARGDNEQFF. The full variable domain, its missing parts supplied by reference TRBV30 and TRBJ2-1, is SQTIHQWPATLVQPVGSPLSLECTVEGTSNPNLYWYRQAAGRGLQLLFYSVGIGQISSEVPQNLSASRPQDRQFILSSKKLLLSDSGFYLCAWARGDNEQFFGPGTRLTVL.

The rearrangement links TRBV19 to TRBJ2-3, with a tentative D call TRBD2 (7 bases). Between the trimmed V and J ends, which lost 5 bases and 1 base, there was a span of 13 bases. CDR1 and CDR2 from the germline V gene are LNHDA and SQIVND (reference sequence). The CDR3 extends over 15 amino acids. CDR3 bases: TGTGCCAGTAGTCTGGGGGGGGGCGGCACAGATACGCAGTATTTT. Its protein product is CASSLGGGGTDTQYF.

The chain couples TRBV7-2 to TRBJ1-4; D unresolved. Trimming cost V 5 bases and J 5 bases, with 18 bases left between them. Germline CDR1 is SGHTA and CDR2 is FQGNSA. The CDR3 sequence is 16 residues long. The CDR3 nucleotides read TGTGCCAGCAGCCCCATGAAGAGGTTTCCGAATGAAAAACTGTTTTTT. Translation: CASSPMKRFPNEKLFF.

The gene calls are TRBV5-6 and TRBJ2-2; no firm D call. The V and J ends lost 4 bases and 3 bases respectively, with 16 bases between them. Germline lookup yields CDR1 SGHDT and CDR2 YYEEEE. The CDR3 runs 16 residues. CDR3 sequence (DNA): TGTGCCAGCAGCCAAATTAAAACCAGATACACCGGGGAGCTGTTTTTT. It yields the protein CASSQIKTRYTGELFF.

The chain joins TRBV19 to TRBJ1-3; D is possibly TRBD1 (6 bases). V shed 5 bases and J shed 3 bases, with 14 bases lying between them. Germline V gene sequence: CDR1 LNHDA, CDR2 SQIVND (reference sequence). The CDR3 covers 15 residues. CDR3 nucleotide sequence: TGTGCCAGTAGTCCTCAGGGGCTCGGTGGAAACACCATATATTTT. It yields the protein CASSPQGLGGNTIYF.

The chain is built from TRBV4-1 and TRBJ1-4; TRBD1 matches 9 bases. V shed 2 bases, J shed 3 bases, and the junction held 7 bases outside the gene matches. Germline CDR1 is MGHRA and CDR2 is YSYEKL. The CDR3 spans 17 residues. The CDR3 region is CASSQHTGGYANEKLFF. The CDR3 coding sequence is TGCGCCAGCAGCCAACACACAGGGGGCTATGCTAATGAAAAACTGTTTTTT.

This chain joins TRBV30 and TRBJ1-1; 10 nucleotides match TRBD1. There are 14 residues in the CDR3. Germline V CDR1 and CDR2: GTSNPN, SVGIG (reference sequence). Losses at the gene ends were 3 bases for V and 11 bases for J; bases not matched to a gene: 12. The CDR3 nucleotides are TGTGCCTGGAGGTCCGGGACAGGGGTGCCGGAGGCTTTCTTT. Translation: CAWRSGTGVPEAFF.

V usage is TRBV28 and J usage is TRBJ1-1; D is unresolved. The V gene's germline CDR1 is MDHEN and CDR2 SYDVKM. CDR3 length equals 14 residues. Trimming cost V 3 bases and J 4 bases, with 12 bases left between them. The CDR3 DNA is TGTGCCAGCAGTTTCTCGGGGTGGTCCACTGAAGCTTTCTTT. Its protein product is CASSFSGWSTEAFF.